Shown below are 14 T cell receptor beta chains from a single sample sequenced in a study of identical twins. TCRdb analysed the 5' RACE reads with MiXCR anew, one entry per CDR3 protein. The sample lists 1.5 million to 2 million distinct CDR3 sequences; about 32% were seen once. The sample comprised cord blood. These receptors came from a newborn girl in good health.

There are a few counts of this clonotype. The chain combines TRBV6-5 with TRBJ2-5; D is ambiguous. The CDR3 spans 14 residues. Germline CDR1 and CDR2: MNHEY and SVGAGI. Deletions cut 4 bases from V and 0 bases from J, with 9 bases between. Here the CDR3 reads CASSSPADQETQYF. The CDR3 DNA follows: TGTGCCAGCAGTTCCCCAGCCGACCAAGAGACCCAGTACTTC.

The chain links TRBV27 to TRBJ1-5, with unresolved D. Germline CDR1 MNHEY, CDR2 SMNVEV (reference sequence). The V gene lost 7 bases and the J gene lost 2 bases, with 15 bases spanning the gap. The CDR3 totals 15 residues. The CDR3 loop reads CASTPRGVGNQPQHF. The CDR3 coding sequence is TGTGCCAGCACCCCGCGAGGTGTGGGCAATCAGCCCCAGCATTTT.

The V gene is TRBV10-3, the J gene TRBJ1-1; 8 bases agree with TRBD1. The CDR3 contains 14 residues. Germline-derived CDR1 and CDR2 are ENHRY and SYGVKD. With V trimmed by 2 bases and J by 5 bases, 4 bases remained unmatched. This CDR3 is CAISETGGLTEAFF. The CDR3 nucleotides are TGTGCCATCAGTGAGACAGGGGGGTTGACTGAAGCTTTCTTT.

This clonotype was counted between two and nine times. The rearrangement uses TRBV2 and TRBJ2-7, with TRBD1 identical over 7 bases. The J segment lost 3 bases and the V segment lost 6 bases, leaving 5 bases of the junction unmatched. Germline CDR1 and CDR2: SNHLY and FYNNEI. This CDR3 contains 13 residues. The CDR3: CASRADRRYEQYF. In DNA form, the CDR3 reads TGTGCCAGCAGAGCGGACAGGCGCTACGAGCAGTACTTC.

The chain is built from TRBV12-3 or TRBV12-4 and TRBJ2-1, with a tentative D call TRBD1 (6 bases). The CDR3 has 16 residues. With 5 bases removed from V and 0 bases from J, the gap between germline ends came to 14 bases. In DNA form, the CDR3 reads TGTGCCAGCAGTATGCCAGCGGACAGCTCCTACAATGAGCAGTTCTTC. Translated: CASSMPADSSYNEQFF.

This chain links TRBV10-3 with TRBJ2-7; 12 nucleotides match TRBD2. Trimming cost V 4 bases and J 4 bases; bases outside gene matches: 8. The CDR3 runs to 16 residues. CDR1 ENHRY and CDR2 SYGVKD come from the germline V gene. The CDR3 sequence: CAISGLAGGPIYEQYF. Written as DNA, the CDR3 is TGTGCCATCAGTGGGCTAGCGGGAGGGCCCATTTACGAGCAGTACTTC.

The V call is TRBV7-6, the J call TRBJ2-7; weak D call: TRBD2 (7 bases). This CDR3 spans 17 amino acids. The germline CDR1 and CDR2 sequences are SGHVS and FNYEAQ. V shed 5 bases and J shed 1 base, with 21 bases lying between them. Here the CDR3 reads CASSPLRGGASSYEQYF. As DNA, the CDR3 is TGTGCCAGCAGCCCCCTAAGGGGGGGGGCCTCTTCCTACGAGCAGTACTTC.

With respect to this clonotype: A read error may account for a junction end that differs from germline. The chain has TRBV20-1 and TRBJ1-5; D might be TRBD1 (5 bases). The CDR3 has 20 amino acids. Germline CDR1 reads DFQATT; CDR2 reads SNEGSKA (reference sequence). CDR3 sequence: CSAPNPLGGLGDHSNHPQHF. CDR3 coding DNA: TGCAGTGCTCCAAACCCCTTAGGTGGGTTAGGGGATCATAGCAATCACCCCCAGCATTTT.

This rearrangement joins TRBV6-5 to TRBJ2-7; the D is unclear. Between the trimmed V and J ends, which lost 8 bases and 2 bases, there was a span of 13 bases. From germline, CDR1 is MNHEY and CDR2 SVGAGI. The CDR3 runs 13 residues. The CDR3 reads CASRRTTTYEQYF. For the CDR3, the DNA is TGTGCCAGCCGGCGAACTACCACCTACGAGCAGTACTTC.

The CDR3 region has the DNA TGTGCCAGCCGGGACAGGCCTAATTCACCCCTCCACTTT. Residues: CASRDRPNSPLHF. This rearrangement joins TRBV7-9 to TRBJ1-6, with 8 nucleotides matching TRBD1. The CDR3 sequence is 13 residues long. The V gene end was trimmed by 8 bases and the J gene end by 6 bases; junction bases not matched to a gene: 3. Per the germline V gene, CDR1 is SEHNR and CDR2 is FQNEAQ (reference sequence).

CDR3 sequence: CASSQMPPGYEKLFF. DNA of the CDR3: TGTGCCAGCAGCCAAATGCCTCCGGGCTACGAAAAACTGTTTTTT. J is TRBJ1-4 and V is TRBV14; D is undetermined. CDR3 length: 15 residues. V lost 2 bases, J lost 8 bases, and 15 bases lay in between. The germline V gene has CDR1 SGHDN and CDR2 FVKESK. The variable domain in full, completed from reference TRBV14 and TRBJ1-4, reads EAGVTQFPSHSVIEKGQTVTLRCDPISGHDNLYWYRRVMGKEIKFLLHFVKESKQDESGMPNNRFLAERTGGTYSTLKVQPAELEDSGVYFCASSQMPPGYEKLFFGSGTQLSVL.

A few counts support this clonotype. The gene calls are TRBV6-1 and TRBJ2-5; weak D call: TRBD1 (6 bases). The germline V gene has CDR1 MNHNS and CDR2 SASEGT. The V end lost 6 bases, the J end lost 3 bases, and 14 bases lay between the germline ends. There are 14 residues in the CDR3. CDR3 in amino acids: CASRDRDNKETQYF. CDR3 sequence (DNA): TGTGCCAGCAGAGACCGGGACAACAAAGAGACCCAGTACTTC.

The chain is built from TRBV5-1 and TRBJ2-5; the D gene is possibly TRBD1 (5 bases). The germline CDR1 and CDR2 sequences are SGHRS and YFSETQ. Trimming stripped 8 bases from V and 5 bases from J, with 10 bases between. This CDR3 has 11 amino acids. The CDR3 DNA sequence: TGCGCCAGGCAGGGCGTGGAGACCCAGTACTTC. Translating it yields CARQGVETQYF.

The chain couples TRBV20-1 to TRBJ2-3; tentative D call: TRBD2 (5 bases). The CDR3 spans 17 residues. Germline values: CDR1 DFQATT, CDR2 SNEGSKA (reference sequence). With 6 bases removed from V and 1 base from J, the gap between germline ends came to 23 bases. CDR3 residues: CSAGGPTDKRGTDTQYF. DNA for the CDR3: TGCAGTGCCGGAGGCCCAACCGACAAACGGGGCACAGATACGCAGTATTTT.